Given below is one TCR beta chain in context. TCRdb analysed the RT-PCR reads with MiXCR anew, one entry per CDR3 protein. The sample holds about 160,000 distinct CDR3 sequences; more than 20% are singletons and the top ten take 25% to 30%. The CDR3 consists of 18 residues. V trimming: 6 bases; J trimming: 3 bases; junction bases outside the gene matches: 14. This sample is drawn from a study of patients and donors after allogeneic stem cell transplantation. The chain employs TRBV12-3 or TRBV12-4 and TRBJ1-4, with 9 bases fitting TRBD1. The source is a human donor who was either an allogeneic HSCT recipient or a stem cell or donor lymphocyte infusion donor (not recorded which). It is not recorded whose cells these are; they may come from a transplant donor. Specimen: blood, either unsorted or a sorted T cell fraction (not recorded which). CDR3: CASSRGTGLMGSNEKLFF. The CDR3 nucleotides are TGTGCCAGCAGCCGCGGGACAGGGCTGATGGGATCTAATGAAAAACTGTTTTTT.